The 30 T cell receptor beta chains given below trace back to one sample, sequenced in a study of response to subunit inactivated influenza vaccine. Via MiXCR, TCRdb re-called the RT-PCR reads, giving one row per CDR3 protein. The sample lists some 550,000 distinct CDR3 sequences; approximately 22% were seen once. The data were also submitted as part of a second study, on T cells expressing NK-cell markers. That report adds: UMIs were included in TCR beta cDNA generated by 5'RACE template switching.

The specimen comprised CD4+ T cells sorted from PBMCs, sampled 11 to 12 days after vaccination. These receptors all stem from a man in his forties or fifties who received an inactivated influenza vaccine.

This clonotype turned up a few times. The rearrangement joins TRBV5-1 to TRBJ2-3; no clear D gene. The CDR3 extends over 14 amino acids. CDR1 and CDR2 (germline): SGHRS, YFSETQ. The V end lost 7 bases, the J end lost 2 bases, and 14 bases lay between the germline ends. CDR3 region: CASSFTDPTDTQYF. In DNA form, the CDR3 reads TGCGCCAGCTCATTTACGGACCCCACAGATACGCAGTATTTT.

V is TRBV6-2 or TRBV6-3 and J is TRBJ2-2, with 7 bases matching TRBD2. Germline values: CDR1 MNHEY, CDR2 SVGEGT. V was clipped by 7 bases and J by 1 base; unmatched bases: 6. The CDR3 is 15 residues long. CDR3 in amino acids: CASTSGTMNTGELFF. As DNA, the CDR3 is TGTGCCAGCACCTCCGGGACTATGAACACCGGGGAGCTGTTTTTT.

This clonotype was detected only a few times. This rearrangement joins TRBV12-3 or TRBV12-4 to TRBJ1-1, with 7 bases lining up with TRBD1. The CDR3 contains 15 residues. V shed 3 bases, J shed 5 bases, and the junction held 9 bases outside the gene matches. Here the CDR3 reads CASSFRRGRRTEAFF. DNA of the CDR3: TGTGCCAGCAGTTTTAGGAGGGGGCGCCGGACTGAAGCTTTCTTT.

The chain has TRBV5-1 and TRBJ2-5; D is unresolved. CDR1 and CDR2 from the germline V gene are SGHRS and YFSETQ. The CDR3 contains 18 residues. With 2 bases removed from V and 2 bases from J, the gap between germline ends came to 22 bases. The CDR3 bases are TGCGCCAGCAGCTTTTCTCGGCAGGCTTTCCACTCACAAGAGACCCAGTACTTC. Amino acid sequence: CASSFSRQAFHSQETQYF.

This clonotype was seen more than once but under ten times. V and J are TRBV5-6 and TRBJ1-2; the D is unclear. Trimming took 4 bases from V and 1 from J, leaving 11 bases between them. The CDR3 has 14 amino acids. From germline, CDR1 is SGHDT and CDR2 YYEEEE. The CDR3 here is CASSRLDINYGYTF. In nucleotides, the CDR3 is TGTGCCAGCAGCCGACTAGACATTAACTATGGCTACACCTTC. The complete variable domain, with remaining parts taken from reference TRBV5-6 and TRBJ1-2, reads DAGVTQSPTHLIKTRGQQVTLRCSPKSGHDTVSWYQQALGQGPQFIFQYYEEEERQRGNFPDRFSGHQFPNYSSELNVNALLLGDSALYLCASSRLDINYGYTFGSGTRLTVV.

This clonotype has just a few counts. The chain combines TRBV12-3 or TRBV12-4 with TRBJ2-2; 9 nucleotides align to TRBD2. The CDR3 has 16 residues. After removal of 1 base from V and 4 bases from J, the junction contained 4 bases not matched to a gene. CDR3 sequence: CASSLGAGGPTGELFF. DNA of the CDR3: TGTGCCAGCAGTTTAGGGGCGGGGGGGCCCACCGGGGAGCTGTTTTTT.

This chain connects TRBV28 to TRBJ2-7; 9 nucleotides match TRBD1. Germline CDR1 reads MDHEN; CDR2 reads SYDVKM. V shed 4 bases, J shed 6 bases, and the junction held 10 bases outside the gene matches. The CDR3 length is 15 residues. The CDR3 here is CASSSPGTGSTEQYF. As DNA, the CDR3 is TGTGCCAGCAGTTCCCCAGGGACAGGGAGTACCGAGCAGTACTTC.

The CDR3 DNA follows: TGTGCCAGTAGTACTAAAACAGGGGGCGCTGGCTATGGCTACACCTTC. This codes for CASSTKTGGAGYGYTF. The genes are TRBV19 and TRBJ1-2; 9 bases fit TRBD1. Unmatched junction bases numbered 10, after V lost 4 bases and J lost 4 bases. The CDR3 covers 16 residues. Germline CDR1 is LNHDA and CDR2 is SQIVND (reference sequence).

A single count supports this clonotype. This chain joins TRBV10-2 and TRBJ1-5, with 7 bases matching TRBD1. CDR3 length: 19 residues. The V and J ends lost 3 bases and 1 base, in that order; junction bases with no gene match: 15. Looked up from germline, CDR1 is WSHSY and CDR2 is SAAADI. The CDR3 bases are TGCGCCAGCAGTGATAAAGGCAGGGGGGGCCCTACCAGCAATCAGCCCCAGCATTTT. Translated, it gives CASSDKGRGGPTSNQPQHF.

This chain uses TRBV7-2 with TRBJ2-5; 7 bases are a match to TRBD2. The CDR3 runs 14 residues. CDR1 is SGHTA and CDR2 is FQGNSA in the germline V gene. J gave up 3 bases and V 4 bases, and 5 bases lay outside the gene matches. The CDR3, as DNA: TGTGCCAGCAGCTCCCACAGCGGGGAAGAGACCCAGTACTTC. Translation gives CASSSHSGEETQYF.

The chain recombines TRBV12-3 or TRBV12-4 with TRBJ1-2; weak D call: TRBD1 (5 bases). The CDR3 has 13 residues. Deletions cut 1 base from V and 5 bases from J, with 8 bases between. CDR3 protein: CASSLGGKYGYTF. The CDR3 nucleotides read TGTGCCAGCAGTTTAGGGGGGAAGTATGGCTACACCTTC.

The chain combines TRBV2 with TRBJ2-1; D possibly corresponds to TRBD2 (5 bases). The CDR3 runs 19 residues. V was clipped by 6 bases and J by 4 bases, with 28 bases between them. Germline CDR1 SNHLY, CDR2 FYNNEI. The CDR3 DNA follows: TGTGCCAGCAGCCCCCCGGAGTGGCGGGCGGCGGCTCGATACAATGAGCAGTTCTTC. Translating it yields CASSPPEWRAAARYNEQFF.

Only a few counts were recorded for this clonotype. The V and J genes are TRBV20-1 and TRBJ2-7, with TRBD2 matching 9 bases. V trimming: 8 bases; J trimming: 2 bases; junction bases outside the gene matches: 7. Germline V gene lookup returns CDR1 DFQATT and CDR2 SNEGSKA (reference sequence). The CDR3 consists of 13 residues. The CDR3 sequence: CSFLAGQAYEQYF. The CDR3 DNA follows: TGCAGTTTCCTAGCGGGGCAAGCCTACGAGCAGTACTTC.

The V and J genes are TRBV4-1 and TRBJ2-5, with D perhaps matching TRBD1 or TRBD2 (6 bases each). Looked up from germline, CDR1 is MGHRA and CDR2 is YSYEKL. Between the trimmed V and J ends, which lost 3 bases and 4 bases, there was a span of 18 bases. This CDR3 is 16 amino acids long. Here the CDR3 reads CASSHRLGGGRETQYF. In DNA, the CDR3 is TGCGCCAGCAGCCACCGACTAGGGGGAGGTCGAGAGACCCAGTACTTC.

V gene TRBV10-1 combines with J gene TRBJ2-2; 10 bases fit TRBD2. Germline lookup yields CDR1 WNHNN and CDR2 SYGVQD (reference sequence). V shed 2 bases, J shed 5 bases, and the junction held 14 bases outside the gene matches. The CDR3 is 19 amino acids. In DNA form, the CDR3 reads TGCGCCAGCAGTGAGCGGACTAGCGGAGTGAGGCGGGGGACCGGGGAGCTGTTTTTT. It encodes CASSERTSGVRRGTGELFF.

This clonotype was detected only a few times. The genes are TRBV11-2 and TRBJ1-6; weak D call: TRBD1 (5 bases). CDR1 and CDR2 (germline): SGHAT, FQNNGV. The CDR3 consists of 14 residues. With 7 bases removed from V and 8 bases from J, the gap between germline ends came to 15 bases. The CDR3 DNA is TGTGCCAGCACCCAGGGTGTCCGGGATTCACCCCTCCACTTT. Protein: CASTQGVRDSPLHF.

The chain joins TRBV7-2 to TRBJ2-4; 9 positions agree with TRBD1. Germline V lookup: CDR1 SGHTA, CDR2 FQGNSA. The CDR3 is 15 amino acids. The trim removed 1 base at V and 6 bases at J, leaving 4 bases unmatched. The CDR3 loop is CASSLEMGQGNIQYF. For the CDR3, the DNA is TGTGCCAGCAGCTTAGAGATGGGACAGGGAAACATTCAGTACTTC. Drawing the rest from reference TRBV7-2 and TRBJ2-4, the complete variable domain is GAGVSQSPSNKVTEKGKDVELRCDPISGHTALYWYRQSLGQGLEFLIYFQGNSAPDKSGLPSDRFSAERTGGSVSTLTIQRTQQEDSAVYLCASSLEMGQGNIQYFGAGTRLSVL.

This clonotype has a handful of counts. The J gene is TRBJ2-4, the V gene TRBV7-9, with D perhaps TRBD2 (6 bases). Trimming removed 3 bases from V and 8 bases from J, with 8 bases in between. The CDR3 totals 12 residues. In germline, CDR1 is SEHNR, CDR2 FQNEAQ (reference sequence). The CDR3: CASSFTGDIQYF. The CDR3 nucleotides are TGTGCCAGCAGCTTTACGGGGGACATTCAGTACTTC.

The V gene is TRBV5-1, the J gene TRBJ1-2; 7 bases match TRBD1. Trimming took 1 base from V and 4 from J; bases not matched to a gene: 7. The CDR3 has 15 residues. The germline gives CDR1 SGHRS, CDR2 YFSETQ. In nucleotides, the CDR3 is TGCGCCAGCAGCTTGTCCCCTGACAGGGCCTATGGCTACACCTTC. This translates into CASSLSPDRAYGYTF.

V usage is TRBV5-1 and J usage is TRBJ1-1; no definite D call. Germline CDR1 reads SGHRS; CDR2 reads YFSETQ. The CDR3 has 12 amino acids. Trimming pared 4 bases from V and 5 bases from J, leaving 9 bases between. CDR3 DNA: TGCGCCAGCAGCGTTGATTTAACTGAAGCTTTCTTT. This codes for CASSVDLTEAFF.

V gene TRBV5-1 combines with J gene TRBJ2-1; the match to TRBD2 covers 8 bases. The germline V gene encodes CDR1 SGHRS and CDR2 YFSETQ. J lost 7 bases, V lost 0 bases, and 3 bases had no gene match. CDR3 length: 14 amino acids. DNA of the CDR3: TGCGCCAGCAGCTTGGACGGGACTAGGAATGAGCAGTTCTTC. This sequence encodes CASSLDGTRNEQFF.

The J gene is TRBJ1-1, the V gene TRBV5-1; a weak D match, TRBD1 (5 bases). CDR3 size: 13 residues. Trimming took 0 bases from V and 8 from J, leaving 11 bases between them. CDR1 and CDR2 from the germline V gene are SGHRS and YFSETQ. The CDR3 coding sequence is TGCGCCAGCAGCTTGGGACAGATTAACGAAGCTTTCTTT. It codes for CASSLGQINEAFF.

The chain recombines TRBV5-1 with TRBJ2-5; D is possibly TRBD1 or TRBD2 (6 bases each). Trimming pared 4 bases from V and 4 bases from J, leaving 20 bases between. Germline CDR1 reads SGHRS; CDR2 reads YFSETQ. This CDR3 is 16 amino acids long. CDR3 nucleotide sequence: TGCGCCAGCAGCCCCTGGGGGGCCGGGGGTGGAGAGACCCAGTACTTC. Protein sequence: CASSPWGAGGGETQYF. Using reference TRBV5-1 and TRBJ2-5 for the parts outside the CDR3, the full variable domain is KAGVTQTPRYLIKTRGQQVTLSCSPISGHRSVSWYQQTPGQGLQFLFEYFSETQRNKGNFPGRFSGRQFSNSRSEMNVSTLELGDSALYLCASSPWGAGGGETQYFGPGTRLLVL.

The chain has TRBV6-2 or TRBV6-3 and TRBJ1-1; D remains ambiguous. CDR1 is MNHEY, CDR2 SVGEGT, per germline. The CDR3 is made up of 15 amino acids. V shed 2 bases and J shed 4 bases, with 14 bases lying between them. The CDR3 spells CASSYVWERTTEAFF. CDR3 DNA sequence: TGTGCCAGCAGTTACGTTTGGGAGAGGACCACTGAAGCTTTCTTT.

The chain employs TRBV9 and TRBJ2-1, with 8 bases matching TRBD2. V shed 3 bases and J 5 bases; nucleotides not matched to a gene: 4. The germline V gene encodes CDR1 SGDLS and CDR2 YYNGEE. The CDR3 is 14 residues long. The CDR3: CASSARGGDNEQFF. The CDR3 bases are TGTGCCAGCAGCGCCCGGGGGGGGGACAATGAGCAGTTCTTC.

The chain employs TRBV28 and TRBJ2-2; 10 positions agree with TRBD2. The CDR3 is 16 amino acids. The V and J ends lost 5 bases and 5 bases, in that order; junction bases with no gene match: 8. Germline V lookup: CDR1 MDHEN, CDR2 SYDVKM. The CDR3 sequence is CASSPSGLARTGELFF. The CDR3 nucleotides are TGTGCCAGCAGTCCCTCGGGACTAGCGAGGACCGGGGAGCTGTTTTTT.

This clonotype was picked up a small number of times. As DNA, the CDR3 is TGTGCCAGCAGCTTGGGGAAGTCGAGCACCGGTGAGCAGTTCTTC. Protein sequence: CASSLGKSSTGEQFF. The chain couples TRBV5-4 to TRBJ2-1; no clear D. Trimming removed 0 bases from V and 9 bases from J, with 16 bases in between. The V gene's germline CDR1 is SGHNT and CDR2 YYREEE (reference sequence). CDR3 length: 15 residues.

This clonotype occurred a few times. This chain links TRBV27 with TRBJ2-7, with 12 bases that match TRBD2. Looked up from germline, CDR1 is MNHEY and CDR2 is SMNVEV (reference sequence). The CDR3 runs to 15 residues. V shed 4 bases, J shed 3 bases, and the junction held 4 bases outside the gene matches. CDR3 protein: CASSSGLAGHYEQYF. In DNA form, the CDR3 reads TGTGCCAGCAGTTCAGGACTAGCGGGACACTACGAGCAGTACTTC.

This chain links TRBV12-3 or TRBV12-4 with TRBJ1-1; D is undetermined. The V end was cut by 3 bases, the J end by 6 bases, with 11 bases between. The CDR3 consists of 13 residues. CDR3 nucleotides: TGTGCCAGCAGTTTGGTGGGAGGCGCTGAAGCTTTCTTT. Residues: CASSLVGGAEAFF.

This clonotype was counted between two and nine times. The gene calls are TRBV29-1 and TRBJ2-4; D is possibly TRBD2 (6 bases). This CDR3 contains 15 residues. The V end was cut by 6 bases, the J end by 1 base, with 16 bases between. The V gene's germline CDR1 is SQVTM and CDR2 ANQGSEA. For the CDR3, the DNA is TGCAGCGTGCGAGTCCCCCGGGAGGCCAAAAACATTCAGTACTTC. Translation: CSVRVPREAKNIQYF.